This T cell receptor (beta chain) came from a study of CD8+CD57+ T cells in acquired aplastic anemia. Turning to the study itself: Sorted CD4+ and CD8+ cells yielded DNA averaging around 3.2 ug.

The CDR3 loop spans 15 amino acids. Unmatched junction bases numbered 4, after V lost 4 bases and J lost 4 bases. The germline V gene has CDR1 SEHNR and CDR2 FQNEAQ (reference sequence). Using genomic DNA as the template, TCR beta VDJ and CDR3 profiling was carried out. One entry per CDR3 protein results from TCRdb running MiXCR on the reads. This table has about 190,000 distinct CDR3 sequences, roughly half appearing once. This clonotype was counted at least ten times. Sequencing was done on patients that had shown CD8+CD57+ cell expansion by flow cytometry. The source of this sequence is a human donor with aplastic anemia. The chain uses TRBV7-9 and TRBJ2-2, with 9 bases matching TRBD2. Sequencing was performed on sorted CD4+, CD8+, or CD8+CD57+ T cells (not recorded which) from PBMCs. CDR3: CASSYSGRSTGELFF. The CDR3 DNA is TGTGCCAGCAGCTATAGCGGGAGATCCACCGGGGAGCTGTTTTTT.